These T cell receptor beta chains were read from a single sample in a study of control samples from healthy donors and cancer patients. Libraries were prepared by immunoSEQ multiplex PCR; TCRdb keeps only in-frame clonotypes and omits some of them. The table lists some 74,000 clones, approximately 83% of them singletons. The sequencing sample was made of blood. These receptor sequences come from a man in his sixties in good health. CDR3s include the opening cysteine and the closing phenylalanine or tryptophan. Not every row has a clone size; where given, it reads once, few, many or a size class.

>-|TRBJ2-7|TRBV18
CASSPRSRARDHEQYF
>-|TRBJ1-5|TRBV6-5
CASERGGNQPQHF
>-|TRBJ2-2|TRBV7-2
CASSLVGTSYAGELFF
>-|TRBJ2-5|TRBV6-1
CASSDSVGARGETQYF
>-|TRBJ1-2|TRBV5-1
CARSLAGGENGYTF
>few|TRBJ1-3|TRBV4-2
CASSQGDLSGNTIYF
>-|TRBJ1-3|TRBV7-9
CASSRRDNWDSGNTIYF
>once|TRBJ2-7|TRBV5-4
CASSPGTGGYEQYF
>-|TRBJ2-3|TRBV7-9
CASSSTFGGASTDTQYF
>-|TRBJ1-5|TRBV5-1
CASSSSGQGDQPQHF
>-|TRBJ1-4|TRBV5-4
CASSLKQGGDEKLFF
>-|TRBJ2-1|TRBV5-1
CASRPTVWVSYNEQFF
>once|TRBJ2-1|TRBV30
CAWSDGKARGRFF
>-|TRBJ2-1|TRBV5-1
CASSLGGIHEQFF
>few|TRBJ2-7|TRBV18
CASSPGPFSYEQYF
>-|TRBJ2-7|TRBV5-1
CASSLRDRLARNSYEQYF
>-|TRBJ2-2|TRBV7-3
CASSLIGGGGRQNTGELFF
>once|TRBJ2-2|TRBV18
CASSPTYRGTNTGELFF
>-|TRBJ2-5|TRBV7-3
CASSLGNQGTQYF
>-|TRBJ2-1|TRBV19
CASSMKTGSYNEQFF
>-|TRBJ2-5|TRBV5-1
CASSWGQGGETQYF
>-|TRBJ2-5|TRBV19
CASSIRETQYF
>once|TRBJ2-1|TRBV28
CASTAYNGNEQFF
>-|TRBJ2-1|TRBV4-1
CASSQDSSGGNEQFF
>-|TRBJ2-3|TRBV27
CASSLWLTRDTQYF
>-|TRBJ2-3|TRBV6-6
CASSYGGPDTQYF
>few|TRBJ2-4|TRBV27
CASSPRTREVRFVSKNIQYF
>-|TRBJ1-6|TRBV5-1
CASSWGTGPGAPLHF
>-|TRBJ2-7|TRBV15
CASSQGAHNPPLEQYF
>-|TRBJ2-1|TRBV7-9
CASSPRTSGISYNEQFF
>-|TRBJ2-3|TRBV7-3
CASSSGTHRSTDTQYF
>medium-sized|TRBJ1-5|TRBV5-1
CASSSGSGIGQPQHF
>-|TRBJ2-2|TRBV11-1
CASSLEAGVFGELFF
>few|TRBJ2-5|TRBV6-4
CASSARGGEETQYF
>once|TRBJ1-1|TRBV18
CASSPRQGAEGTEAFF
>-|TRBJ1-3|TRBV7-3
CASSLTGRGNTIYF
>-|TRBJ2-1|TRBV5-4
CASSSPTGNNEQFF
>-|TRBJ2-4|TRBV19
CASSTDSGNIQYF
>few|TRBJ1-6|TRBV7-2
CASSDGHTSPLHF
>-|TRBJ2-3|TRBV5-4
CASTGTTDTDTQYF
>-|TRBJ2-2|TRBV19
CASSIGAYTGELFF
>-|TRBJ2-7|TRBV28
CASSPNPTSGSPAVYEQYF
>-|TRBJ2-1|TRBV18
CASSLASEGVQFF
>-|TRBJ2-2|TRBV7-9
CASKRSSGHTGELFF
>-|TRBJ2-2|TRBV18
CASSPRQGAAGELFF
>-|TRBJ2-7|TRBV6-6
CASSLGGYEQYF
>-|TRBJ2-7|TRBV5-1
CASRPDSYEQYF
>-|TRBJ2-6|TRBV29-1
CSVESGSGANVLTF
>-|TRBJ2-7|TRBV27
CASRFGSGRGMREQYF
>-|TRBJ2-4|TRBV27
CASRLGTGAVGNIQYF
>-|TRBJ2-3|TRBV29-1
CSVEEGPDTQYF